This TCR beta chain was captured in a study of shared clonotypes between healthy human individuals. TCRdb's copy holds only in-frame clones and misses some; the assay was immunoSEQ multiplex PCR. The sample lists about 320,000 clones, over 75% occurring once. As concerns this clone: Its matching antigen is unknown.

CDR3 length: 20 residues. The J segment lost 0 bases and the V segment lost 3 bases, leaving 16 bases of the junction unmatched. The germline gives CDR1 MDHEN, CDR2 SYDVKM. The study, taken as a whole, reports: The represented genetic and exposure-history diversity was limited by the small number of donors.

The genes are TRBV28 and TRBJ2-3; 9 nucleotides line up with TRBD2. Sample: memory CD8+ T cells sorted from blood. Indicated subset: CD45RO+ cells pooled with CCR7-negative TemRA cells. The TCR sequence derives from a man younger than 30 in good health. The CDR3 sequence: CASSFLWSGTSGFSTDTQYF. The CDR3 DNA is TGTGCCAGCAGTTTTCTTTGGTCGGGAACTAGCGGGTTTAGCACAGATACGCAGTATTTT.